This is a list of T cell receptor beta chains from one sample in a study of T cells in narcolepsy. The protocol was immunoSEQ multiplex PCR, while the TCRdb copy is restricted to in-frame clones and leaves out a portion. Of tens of thousands of clones in the sample, 79% were seen once. Specimen: memory (CD45RA-) CD4+ T cells from blood. These receptors all stem from a human donor in good health. Both conserved end residues are part of each CDR3. A D gene is named only where the DNA matches it firmly. Part of the rows lack a size; the others show once, few, many or a class for expanded clones.

TRBJ2-5 NA NA TRBV29-1 TGCAGCGGGGGGGCGCTTCGGGAGACCCAGTACTTC CSGGALRETQYF
TRBJ2-7 NA TRBD1 TRBV7-2 TGTGCCAGCAGCTTAGGGGTAGGGGGCTGGGAGCAGTACTTC CASSLGVGGWEQYF
TRBJ1-2 once NA TRBV2 TGTGCCAGCAGTGAAATGTGGGAAAATGGCTACACCTTC CASSEMWENGYTF
TRBJ2-5 NA NA TRBV11-2 TGTGCCAGCAGCTTATTAGTGGGGGACGGGGGGCCCCAGTACTTC CASSLLVGDGGPQYF
TRBJ2-5 NA NA TRBV2 TGTGCCAGCAGGGCCCAAGAGACCCAGTACTTC CASRAQETQYF
TRBJ2-1 NA NA TRBV9 TGTGCCAGCAGCGCACGGGGGAGGGAGGGGGGTCAGTTCTTC CASSARGREGGQFF
TRBJ2-7 NA NA TRBV4-3 TGCGCCAGCAGCCCCCGGGATAGCGGTTCCCACGAGCAGTACTTC CASSPRDSGSHEQYF
TRBJ2-1 NA NA TRBV10-3 TGTGCCATCAGTGAGGGAGTTGATGAGCAGTTCTTC CAISEGVDEQFF
TRBJ2-5 NA TRBD2 TRBV4-2 TGTGCCAGCAGCCAACGACTAGCGAAAGAGACCCAGTACTTC CASSQRLAKETQYF
TRBJ2-7 NA NA TRBV7-2 TGTGCCAGCAGCTCAACAGGGACCCGCGAGCAGTACTTC CASSSTGTREQYF
TRBJ1-2 NA TRBD1 TRBV27 TGTGCCAGCAGTTGGGGACAGGGGACCTCTGGCTACACCTTC CASSWGQGTSGYTF
TRBJ2-7 NA TRBD1 TRBV6-6 TGTGCCAGCAGTTACGTGGGACAGGGAAACTACGAGCAGTACTTC CASSYVGQGNYEQYF
TRBJ2-7 once NA TRBV5-5 TGTGCCAGCAGCGGGGCTACCAGCTCCTACGAGCAGTACTTC CASSGATSSYEQYF
TRBJ2-1 NA TRBD2 TRBV11-1 TGTGCCAGCAGCTCCTCTAGCGGGACAGCCTACAATGAGCAGTTCTTC CASSSSSGTAYNEQFF
TRBJ1-5 NA NA TRBV18 TGTGCCAGCTCACCACCGGGCAGGGAGTATCAGCCCCAGCATTTT CASSPPGREYQPQHF
TRBJ2-7 NA TRBD2 TRBV28 TGTGCCAGCAGTCGCCGACTACTAGCGGGAGTCTACGAGCAGTACTTC CASSRRLLAGVYEQYF
TRBJ2-7 NA NA TRBV7-3 TGTGCCAGCAGCTTAAAGGCAGGGCTTATCTACGAGCAGTACTTC CASSLKAGLIYEQYF
TRBJ2-3 NA NA TRBV19 TGTGCCAGTAGTATAATAGGAGGCGGGCGCACAGATACGCAGTATTTT CASSIIGGGRTDTQYF
TRBJ1-5 NA NA TRBV10-3 TGTGCCATCAGTGCGGACGGACCTACCTATCAGCCCCAGCATTTT CAISADGPTYQPQHF
TRBJ1-5 once NA TRBV21-1 TGTGCCAGCAGCGGTGCCGTCCACGGGACAGGGGGCTCCCGGGGTCAGCCCCAGCATTTT CASSGAVHGTGGSRGQPQHF